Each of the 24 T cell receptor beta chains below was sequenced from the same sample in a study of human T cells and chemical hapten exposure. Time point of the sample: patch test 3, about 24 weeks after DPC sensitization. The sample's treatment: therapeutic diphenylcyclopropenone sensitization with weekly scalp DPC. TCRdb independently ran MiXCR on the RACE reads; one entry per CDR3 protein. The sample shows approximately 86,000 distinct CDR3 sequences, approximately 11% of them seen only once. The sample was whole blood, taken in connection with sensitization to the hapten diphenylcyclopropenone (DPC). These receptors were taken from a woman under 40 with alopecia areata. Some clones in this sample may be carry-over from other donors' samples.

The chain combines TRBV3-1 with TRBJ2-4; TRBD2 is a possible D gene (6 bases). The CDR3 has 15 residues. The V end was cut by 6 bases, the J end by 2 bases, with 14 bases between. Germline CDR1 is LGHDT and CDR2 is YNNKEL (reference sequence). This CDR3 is CASREARGPKNIQYF. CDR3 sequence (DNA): TGTGCCAGCAGAGAGGCGCGGGGTCCCAAAAACATTCAGTACTTC.

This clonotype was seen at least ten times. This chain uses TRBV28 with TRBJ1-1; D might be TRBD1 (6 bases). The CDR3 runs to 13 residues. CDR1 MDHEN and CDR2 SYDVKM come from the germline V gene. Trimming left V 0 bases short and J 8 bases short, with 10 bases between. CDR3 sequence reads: CASSLWGAGEAFF. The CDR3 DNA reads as TGTGCCAGCAGTTTATGGGGGGCTGGAGAAGCTTTCTTT.

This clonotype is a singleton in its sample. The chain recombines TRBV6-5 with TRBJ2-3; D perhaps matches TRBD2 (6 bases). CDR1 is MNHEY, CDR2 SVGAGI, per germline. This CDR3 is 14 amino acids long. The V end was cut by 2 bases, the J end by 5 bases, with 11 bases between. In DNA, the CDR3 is TGTGCCAGCAGTTACCGCCGGAGGGAAGATACGCAGTATTTT. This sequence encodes CASSYRRREDTQYF.

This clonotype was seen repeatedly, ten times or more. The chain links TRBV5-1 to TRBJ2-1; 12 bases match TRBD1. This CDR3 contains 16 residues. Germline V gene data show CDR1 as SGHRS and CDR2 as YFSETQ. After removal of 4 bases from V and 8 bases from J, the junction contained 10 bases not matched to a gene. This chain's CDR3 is CASSRRTGTGGHEQFF. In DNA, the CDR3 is TGCGCCAGCAGCCGAAGGACCGGGACAGGGGGCCATGAGCAGTTCTTC. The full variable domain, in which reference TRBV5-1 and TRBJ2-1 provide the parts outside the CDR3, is KAGVTQTPRYLIKTRGQQVTLSCSPISGHRSVSWYQQTPGQGLQFLFEYFSETQRNKGNFPGRFSGRQFSNSRSEMNVSTLELGDSALYLCASSRRTGTGGHEQFFGPGTRLTVL.

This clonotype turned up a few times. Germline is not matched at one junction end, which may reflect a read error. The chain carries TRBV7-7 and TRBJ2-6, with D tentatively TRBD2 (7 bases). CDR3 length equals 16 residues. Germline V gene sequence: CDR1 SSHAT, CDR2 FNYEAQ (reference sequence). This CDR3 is CASSPGGGSGANVLTF. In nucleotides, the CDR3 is TGTGCTAGCAGCCCTGGGGGGGGCTCCGGGGCCAACGTCCTGACTTTC.

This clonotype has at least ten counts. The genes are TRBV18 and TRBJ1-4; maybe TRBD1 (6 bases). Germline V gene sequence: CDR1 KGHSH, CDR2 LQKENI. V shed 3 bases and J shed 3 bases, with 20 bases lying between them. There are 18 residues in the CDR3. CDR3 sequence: CASSPQNRAGSSNEKLFF. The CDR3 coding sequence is TGTGCCAGCTCACCGCAAAACAGGGCGGGCTCTTCTAATGAAAAACTGTTTTTT. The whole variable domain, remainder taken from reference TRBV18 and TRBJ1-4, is NAGVMQNPRHLVRRRGQEARLRCSPMKGHSHVYWYRQLPEEGLKFMVYLQKENIIDESGMPKERFSAEFPKEGPSILRIQQVVRGDSAAYFCASSPQNRAGSSNEKLFFGSGTQLSVL.

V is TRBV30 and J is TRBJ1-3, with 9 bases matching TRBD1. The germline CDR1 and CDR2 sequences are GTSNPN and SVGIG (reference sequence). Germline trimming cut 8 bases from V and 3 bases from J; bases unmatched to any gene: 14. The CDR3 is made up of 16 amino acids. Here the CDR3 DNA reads TGTGCCGGAGGACAGGGGACAGAGTACGGTGGAAACACCATATATTTT. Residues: CAGGQGTEYGGNTIYF. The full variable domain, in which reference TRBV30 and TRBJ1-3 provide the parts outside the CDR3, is SQTIHQWPATLVQPVGSPLSLECTVEGTSNPNLYWYRQAAGRGLQLLFYSVGIGQISSEVPQNLSASRPQDRQFILSSKKLLLSDSGFYLCAGGQGTEYGGNTIYFGEGSWLTVV.

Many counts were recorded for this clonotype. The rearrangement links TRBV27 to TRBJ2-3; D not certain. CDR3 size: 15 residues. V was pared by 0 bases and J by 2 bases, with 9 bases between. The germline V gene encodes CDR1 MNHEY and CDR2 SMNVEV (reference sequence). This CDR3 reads CASSLSNTITDTQYF. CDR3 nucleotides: TGTGCCAGCAGTTTATCTAACACGATCACAGATACGCAGTATTTT.

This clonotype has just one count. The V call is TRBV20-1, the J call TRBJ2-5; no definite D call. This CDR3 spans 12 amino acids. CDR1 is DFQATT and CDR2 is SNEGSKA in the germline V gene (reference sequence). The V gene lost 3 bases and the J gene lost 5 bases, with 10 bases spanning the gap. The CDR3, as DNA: TGCAGTGCTAGTCCGCAGGCTGAGACCCAGTACTTC. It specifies CSASPQAETQYF.

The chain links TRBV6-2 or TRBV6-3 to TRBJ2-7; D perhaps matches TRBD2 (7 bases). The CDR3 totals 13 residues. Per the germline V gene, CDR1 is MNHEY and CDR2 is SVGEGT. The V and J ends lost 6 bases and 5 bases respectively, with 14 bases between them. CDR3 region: CASRRGGEDEQYF. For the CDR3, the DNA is TGTGCCAGCAGAAGAGGGGGGGAGGACGAGCAGTACTTC.

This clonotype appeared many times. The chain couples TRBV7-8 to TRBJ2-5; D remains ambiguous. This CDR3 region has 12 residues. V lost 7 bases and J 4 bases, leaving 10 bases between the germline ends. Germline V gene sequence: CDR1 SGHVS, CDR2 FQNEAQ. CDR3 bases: TGTGCCAGCACCTCTATTCTAGAGACCCAGTACTTC. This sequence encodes CASTSILETQYF.

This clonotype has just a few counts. DNA of the CDR3: TGTGCCAGCAGCTTGGCCGGTCAGGGCGGGCTACAAGAGACCCAGTACTTC. It is translated as CASSLAGQGGLQETQYF. This chain joins TRBV5-8 and TRBJ2-5, with D perhaps assigned TRBD1 or TRBD2 (5 bases each). Looked up from germline, CDR1 is SGHTS and CDR2 is YDEGEE. Trimming cost V 0 bases and J 2 bases, with 17 bases left between them. The CDR3 covers 17 residues.

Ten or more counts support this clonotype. In nucleotides, the CDR3 is TGTGCCAGCAGCGCCCGGGACAGGGTATCTTACGAGCAGTACTTC. Protein: CASSARDRVSYEQYF. The chain carries TRBV6-6 and TRBJ2-7; 9 nucleotides line up with TRBD1. Germline V gene data show CDR1 as MNHNY and CDR2 as SVGAGI (reference sequence). CDR3 length: 15 amino acids. The trim removed 6 bases at V and 4 bases at J, leaving 10 bases unmatched.

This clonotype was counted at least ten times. CDR3: CSVSWGQNPYEQYV. In nucleotides, the CDR3 is TGCAGCGTCTCATGGGGACAGAACCCCTACGAGCAGTACGTC. The V gene is TRBV29-1, the J gene TRBJ2-7, with 7 nucleotides matching TRBD1. The CDR3 consists of 14 residues. J gave up 2 bases and V 6 bases, and 10 bases lay outside the gene matches. Germline V gene sequence: CDR1 SQVTM, CDR2 ANQGSEA.

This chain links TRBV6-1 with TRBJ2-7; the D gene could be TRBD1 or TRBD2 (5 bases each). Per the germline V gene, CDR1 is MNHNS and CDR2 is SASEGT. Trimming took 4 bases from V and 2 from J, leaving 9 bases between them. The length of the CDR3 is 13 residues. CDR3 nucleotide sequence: TGTGCCAGCAGTGGAGGGGTTCCCTACGAGCAGTACGTC. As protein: CASSGGVPYEQYV.

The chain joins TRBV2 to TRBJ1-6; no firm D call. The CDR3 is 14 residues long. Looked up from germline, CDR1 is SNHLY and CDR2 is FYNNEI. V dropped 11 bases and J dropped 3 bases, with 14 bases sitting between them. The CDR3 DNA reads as TGTGCCGGCCGGCTCGGGGACTATAATTCACCCCTCCACTTT. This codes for CAGRLGDYNSPLHF. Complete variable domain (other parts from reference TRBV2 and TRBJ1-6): EPEVTQTPSHQVTQMGQEVILRCVPISNHLYFYWYRQILGQKVEFLVSFYNNEISEKSEIFDDQFSVERPDGSNFTLKIRSTKLEDSAMYFCAGRLGDYNSPLHFGNGTRLTVT.

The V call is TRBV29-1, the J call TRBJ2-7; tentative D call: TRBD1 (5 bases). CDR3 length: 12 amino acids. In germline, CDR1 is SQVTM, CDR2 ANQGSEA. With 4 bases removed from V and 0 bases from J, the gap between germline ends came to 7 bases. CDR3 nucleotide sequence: TGCAGCGTTGTAGGGGCCTCCTACGAGCAGTACTTC. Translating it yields CSVVGASYEQYF.

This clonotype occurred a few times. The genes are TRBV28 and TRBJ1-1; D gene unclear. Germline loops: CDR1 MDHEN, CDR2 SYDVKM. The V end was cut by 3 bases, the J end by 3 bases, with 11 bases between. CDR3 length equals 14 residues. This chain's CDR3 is CASSFRREYTEAFF. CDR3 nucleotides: TGTGCCAGCAGTTTCCGCAGAGAGTACACTGAAGCTTTCTTT. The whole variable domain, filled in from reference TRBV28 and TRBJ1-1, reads DVKVTQSSRYLVKRTGEKVFLECVQDMDHENMFWYRQDPGLGLRLIYFSYDVKMKEKGDIPEGYSVSREKKERFSLILESASTNQTSMYLCASSFRREYTEAFFGQGTRLTVV.

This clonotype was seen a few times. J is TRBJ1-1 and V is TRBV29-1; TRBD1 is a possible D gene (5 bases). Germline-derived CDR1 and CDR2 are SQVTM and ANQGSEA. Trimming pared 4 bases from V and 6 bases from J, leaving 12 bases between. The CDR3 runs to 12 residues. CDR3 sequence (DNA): TGCAGCGTTGGCGTAGGGGTGGCTGAAGCTTTCTTT. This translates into CSVGVGVAEAFF.

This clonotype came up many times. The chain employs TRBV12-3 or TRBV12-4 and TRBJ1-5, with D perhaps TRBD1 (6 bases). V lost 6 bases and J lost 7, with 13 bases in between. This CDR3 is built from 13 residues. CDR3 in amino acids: CASRQGPEQPQHF. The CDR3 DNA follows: TGTGCCAGCAGACAGGGACCGGAGCAGCCCCAGCATTTT.

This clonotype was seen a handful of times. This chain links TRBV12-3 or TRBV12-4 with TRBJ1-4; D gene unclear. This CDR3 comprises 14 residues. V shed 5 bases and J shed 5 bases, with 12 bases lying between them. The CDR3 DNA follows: TGTGCCAGCAGTCCCTCAAACTCCAATGAAAAACTGTTTTTT. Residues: CASSPSNSNEKLFF.

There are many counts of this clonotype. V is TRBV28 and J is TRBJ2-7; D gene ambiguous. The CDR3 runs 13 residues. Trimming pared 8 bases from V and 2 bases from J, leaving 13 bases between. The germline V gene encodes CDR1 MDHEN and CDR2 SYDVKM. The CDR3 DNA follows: TGTGCCAGCCTGGACCGCGAAACCTACGAGCAGTACGTC. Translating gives CASLDRETYEQYV.

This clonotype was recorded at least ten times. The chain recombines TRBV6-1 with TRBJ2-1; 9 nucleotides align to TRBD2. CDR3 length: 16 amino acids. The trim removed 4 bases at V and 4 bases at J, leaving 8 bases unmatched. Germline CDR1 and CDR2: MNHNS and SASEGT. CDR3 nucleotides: TGTGCCAGCAGTGCAATTAGCGGGGGACCTTACAATGAGCAGTTCTTC. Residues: CASSAISGGPYNEQFF.

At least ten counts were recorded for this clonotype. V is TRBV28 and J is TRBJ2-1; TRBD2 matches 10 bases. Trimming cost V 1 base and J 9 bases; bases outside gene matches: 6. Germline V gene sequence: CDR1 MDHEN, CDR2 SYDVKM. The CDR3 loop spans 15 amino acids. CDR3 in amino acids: CASSLSSSGGGEQFF. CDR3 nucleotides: TGTGCCAGCAGTTTATCGTCTAGCGGGGGAGGTGAGCAGTTCTTC.